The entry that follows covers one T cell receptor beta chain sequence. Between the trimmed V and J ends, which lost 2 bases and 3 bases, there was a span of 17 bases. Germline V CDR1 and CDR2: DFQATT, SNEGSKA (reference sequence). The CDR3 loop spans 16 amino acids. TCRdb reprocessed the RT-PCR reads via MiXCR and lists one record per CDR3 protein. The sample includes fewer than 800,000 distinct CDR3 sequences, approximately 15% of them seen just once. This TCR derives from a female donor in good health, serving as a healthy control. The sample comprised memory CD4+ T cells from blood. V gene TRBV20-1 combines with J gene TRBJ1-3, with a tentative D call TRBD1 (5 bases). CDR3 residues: CSARPRGGGGGNTIYF. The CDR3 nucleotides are TGCAGTGCTAGACCCAGAGGCGGGGGAGGTGGAAACACCATATATTTT.